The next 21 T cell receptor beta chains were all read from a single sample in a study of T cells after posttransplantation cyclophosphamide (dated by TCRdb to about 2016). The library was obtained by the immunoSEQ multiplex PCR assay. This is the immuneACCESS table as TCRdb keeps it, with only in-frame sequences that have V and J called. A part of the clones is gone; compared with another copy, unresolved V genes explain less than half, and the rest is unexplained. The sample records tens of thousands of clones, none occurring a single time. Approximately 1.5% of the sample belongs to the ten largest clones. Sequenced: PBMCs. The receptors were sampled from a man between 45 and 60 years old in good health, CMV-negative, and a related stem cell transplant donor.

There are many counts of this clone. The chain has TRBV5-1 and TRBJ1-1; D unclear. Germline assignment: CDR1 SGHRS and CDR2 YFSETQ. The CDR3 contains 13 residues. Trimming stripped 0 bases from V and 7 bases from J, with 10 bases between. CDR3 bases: TGCGCCAGCAGCTTGGAGCCGGAGGGTGAAGCTTTCTTT. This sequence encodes CASSLEPEGEAFF. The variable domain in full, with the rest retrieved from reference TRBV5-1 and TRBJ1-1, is KAGVTQTPRYLIKTRGQQVTLSCSPISGHRSVSWYQQTPGQGLQFLFEYFSETQRNKGNFPGRFSGRQFSNSRSEMNVSTLELGDSALYLCASSLEPEGEAFFGQGTRLTVV.

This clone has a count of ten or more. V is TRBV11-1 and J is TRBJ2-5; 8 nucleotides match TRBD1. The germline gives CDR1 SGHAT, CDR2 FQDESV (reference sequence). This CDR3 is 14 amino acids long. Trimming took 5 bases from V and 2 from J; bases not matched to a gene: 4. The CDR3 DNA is TGTGCCAGCAGCGGACAGGGAAAACAAGAGACCCAGTACTTC. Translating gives CASSGQGKQETQYF.

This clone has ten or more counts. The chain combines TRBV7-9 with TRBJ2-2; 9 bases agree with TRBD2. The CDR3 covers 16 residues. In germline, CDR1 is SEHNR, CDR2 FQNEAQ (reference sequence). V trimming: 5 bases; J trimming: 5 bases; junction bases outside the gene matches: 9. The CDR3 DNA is TGTGCCAGCAGCAGCGAGACTAGCGGAAAAACCGGGGAGCTGTTTTTT. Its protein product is CASSSETSGKTGELFF.

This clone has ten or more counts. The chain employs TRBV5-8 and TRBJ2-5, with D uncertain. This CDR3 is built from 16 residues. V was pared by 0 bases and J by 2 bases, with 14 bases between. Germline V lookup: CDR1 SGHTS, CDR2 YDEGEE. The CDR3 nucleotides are TGTGCCAGCAGCTTGGCCCTTAAACAGCCGCAAGAGACCCAGTACTTC. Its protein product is CASSLALKQPQETQYF. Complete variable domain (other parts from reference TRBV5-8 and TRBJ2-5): EAGVTQSPTHLIKTRGQQATLRCSPISGHTSVYWYQQALGLGLQFLLWYDEGEERNRGNFPPRFSGRQFPNYSSELNVNALELEDSALYLCASSLALKQPQETQYFGPGTRLLVL.

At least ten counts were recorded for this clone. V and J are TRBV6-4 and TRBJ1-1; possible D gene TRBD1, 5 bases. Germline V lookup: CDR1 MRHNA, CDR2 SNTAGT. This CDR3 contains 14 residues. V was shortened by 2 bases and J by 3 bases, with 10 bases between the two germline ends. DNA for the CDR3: TGTGCCAGCAGTGACAGGGGTGGGGACACTGAAGCTTTCTTT. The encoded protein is CASSDRGGDTEAFF.

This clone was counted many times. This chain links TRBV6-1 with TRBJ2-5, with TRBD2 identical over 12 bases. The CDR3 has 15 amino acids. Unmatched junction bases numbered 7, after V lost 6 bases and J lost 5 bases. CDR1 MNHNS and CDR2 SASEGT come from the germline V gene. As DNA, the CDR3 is TGTGCCAGCAGAAACCTAGCGGGGGGGCCTGAGACCCAGTACTTC. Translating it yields CASRNLAGGPETQYF.

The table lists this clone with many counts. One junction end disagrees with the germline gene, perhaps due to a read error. DNA of the CDR3: TGTGTCAGCAGCTTGGGGACAGGGGGTATTTCGGATACGCAGTATTTT. Amino acid sequence: CVSSLGTGGISDTQYF. The genes are TRBV7-3 and TRBJ2-3; 11 nucleotides agree with TRBD1. Germline V gene sequence: CDR1 SGHTA, CDR2 FQGTGA. The CDR3 consists of 16 residues.

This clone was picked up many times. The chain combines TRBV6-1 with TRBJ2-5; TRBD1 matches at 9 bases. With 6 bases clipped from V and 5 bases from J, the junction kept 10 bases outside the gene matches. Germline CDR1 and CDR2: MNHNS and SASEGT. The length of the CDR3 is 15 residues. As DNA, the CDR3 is TGTGCCAGCAGCGCTGTAACAGGGGGCGCGGAGACCCAGTACTTC. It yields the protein CASSAVTGGAETQYF.

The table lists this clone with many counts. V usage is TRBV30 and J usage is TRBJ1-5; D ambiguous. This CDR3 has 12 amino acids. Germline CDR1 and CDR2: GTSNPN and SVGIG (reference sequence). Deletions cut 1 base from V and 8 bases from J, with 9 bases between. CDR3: CAWSDASKPQHF. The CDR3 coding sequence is TGTGCCTGGAGTGACGCGTCGAAGCCCCAGCATTTT.

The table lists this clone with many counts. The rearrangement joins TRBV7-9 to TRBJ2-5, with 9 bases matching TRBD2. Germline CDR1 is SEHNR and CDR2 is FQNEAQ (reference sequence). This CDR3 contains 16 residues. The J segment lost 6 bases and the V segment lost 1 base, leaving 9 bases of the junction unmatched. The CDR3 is CASSLGSGGFSKTQYF. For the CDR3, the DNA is TGTGCCAGCAGCTTAGGAAGCGGGGGGTTTAGTAAGACCCAGTACTTC.

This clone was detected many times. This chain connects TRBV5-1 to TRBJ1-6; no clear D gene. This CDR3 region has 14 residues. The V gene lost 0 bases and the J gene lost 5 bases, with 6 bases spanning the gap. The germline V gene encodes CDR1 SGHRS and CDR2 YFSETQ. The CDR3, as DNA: TGCGCCAGCAGCTTGGCACAAAATAATTCACCCCTCCACTTT. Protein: CASSLAQNNSPLHF. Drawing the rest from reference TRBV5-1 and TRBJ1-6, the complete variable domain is KAGVTQTPRYLIKTRGQQVTLSCSPISGHRSVSWYQQTPGQGLQFLFEYFSETQRNKGNFPGRFSGRQFSNSRSEMNVSTLELGDSALYLCASSLAQNNSPLHFGNGTRLTVT.

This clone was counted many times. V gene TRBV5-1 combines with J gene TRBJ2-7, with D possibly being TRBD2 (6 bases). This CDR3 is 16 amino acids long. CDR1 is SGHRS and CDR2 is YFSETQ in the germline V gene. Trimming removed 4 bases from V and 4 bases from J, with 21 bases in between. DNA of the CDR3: TGCGCCAGCAGCAGAGCTCCGACCGGGGGTATATACGAGCAGTACTTC. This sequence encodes CASSRAPTGGIYEQYF. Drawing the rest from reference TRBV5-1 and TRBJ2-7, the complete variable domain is KAGVTQTPRYLIKTRGQQVTLSCSPISGHRSVSWYQQTPGQGLQFLFEYFSETQRNKGNFPGRFSGRQFSNSRSEMNVSTLELGDSALYLCASSRAPTGGIYEQYFGPGTRLTVT.

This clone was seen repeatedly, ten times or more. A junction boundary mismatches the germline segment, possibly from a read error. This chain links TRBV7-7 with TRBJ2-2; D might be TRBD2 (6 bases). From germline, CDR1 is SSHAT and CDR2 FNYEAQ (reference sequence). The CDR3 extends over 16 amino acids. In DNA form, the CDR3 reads TGTGCTAGCAGCCCTACCGGGGGAGCCAACACCGGGGAGCTGTTTTTT. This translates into CASSPTGGANTGELFF.

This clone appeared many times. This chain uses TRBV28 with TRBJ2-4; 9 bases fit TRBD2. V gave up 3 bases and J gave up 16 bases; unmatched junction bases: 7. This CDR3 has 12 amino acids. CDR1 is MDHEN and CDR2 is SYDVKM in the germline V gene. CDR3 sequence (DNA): TGTGCCAGCAGTTTGGCGGGAGGGCCACCCTACTTC. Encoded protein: CASSLAGGPPYF.

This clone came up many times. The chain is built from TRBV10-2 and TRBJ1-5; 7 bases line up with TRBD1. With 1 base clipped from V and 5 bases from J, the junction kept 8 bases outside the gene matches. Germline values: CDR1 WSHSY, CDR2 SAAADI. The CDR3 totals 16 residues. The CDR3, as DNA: TGCGCCAGCAGTGAGTTTACAGGGGATTCGGATCAGCCCCAGCATTTT. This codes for CASSEFTGDSDQPQHF.

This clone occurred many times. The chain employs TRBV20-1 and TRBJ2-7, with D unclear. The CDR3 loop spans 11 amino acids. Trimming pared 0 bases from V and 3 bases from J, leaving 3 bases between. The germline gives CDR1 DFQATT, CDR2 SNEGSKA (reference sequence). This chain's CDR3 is CSARDSYEQYF. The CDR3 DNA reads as TGCAGTGCTAGAGACAGCTACGAGCAGTACTTC.

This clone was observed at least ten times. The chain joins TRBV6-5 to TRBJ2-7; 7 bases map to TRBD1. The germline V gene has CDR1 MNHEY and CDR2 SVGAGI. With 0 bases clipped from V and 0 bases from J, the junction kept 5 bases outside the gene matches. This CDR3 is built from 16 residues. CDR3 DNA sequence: TGTGCCAGCAGTTACTCGATCACAGGGGCCTCCTACGAGCAGTACTTC. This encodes CASSYSITGASYEQYF.

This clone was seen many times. CDR3 sequence: CASSSAQGGVYTF. Written as DNA, the CDR3 is TGTGCCAGCAGTTCCGCTCAGGGGGGCGTCTACACCTTC. The gene calls are TRBV28 and TRBJ1-2; 7 bases fit TRBD1. V lost 4 bases and J lost 10; bases outside the gene matches: 9. The length of the CDR3 is 13 residues. Germline CDR1 is MDHEN and CDR2 is SYDVKM.

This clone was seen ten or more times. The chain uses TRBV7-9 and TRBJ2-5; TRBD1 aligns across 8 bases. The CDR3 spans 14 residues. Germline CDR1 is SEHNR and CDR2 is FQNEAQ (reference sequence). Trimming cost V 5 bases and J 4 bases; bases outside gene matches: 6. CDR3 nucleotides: TGTGCCAGCAGCAAAGGACAGGGCCCAGAGACCCAGTACTTC. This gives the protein CASSKGQGPETQYF.

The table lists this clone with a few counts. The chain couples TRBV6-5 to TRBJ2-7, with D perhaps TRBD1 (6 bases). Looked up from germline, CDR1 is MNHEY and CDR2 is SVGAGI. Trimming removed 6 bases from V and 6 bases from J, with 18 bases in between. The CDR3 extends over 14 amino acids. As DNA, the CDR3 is TGTGCCAGCAGCCGGAGCAGGGGCAACCGCGAGCAGTACTTC. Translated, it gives CASSRSRGNREQYF.

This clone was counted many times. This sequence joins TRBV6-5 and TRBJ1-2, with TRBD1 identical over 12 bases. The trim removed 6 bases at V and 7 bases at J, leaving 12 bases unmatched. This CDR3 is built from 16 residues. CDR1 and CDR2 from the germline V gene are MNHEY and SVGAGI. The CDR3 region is CASSYNGGQGAGGYTF. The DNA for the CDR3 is TGTGCCAGCAGCTACAACGGGGGACAGGGGGCCGGTGGCTACACCTTC.